Presented here are 29 T cell receptor beta chains from one specimen sequenced in a study of T cell changes during pregnancy in multiple sclerosis. TCRdb keeps only in-frame clones here, not all; method: immunoSEQ multiplex PCR. The sample shows over 85,000 clones, 75% to 95% of them seen only once. This specimen consisted of peripheral blood, obtained in the second trimester of pregnancy. These receptor sequences come from a female donor in good health, enrolled as a control in a pregnancy study.

The V gene is TRBV5-1, the J gene TRBJ1-3; D is unresolved. The CDR3 contains 15 residues. Per the germline V gene, CDR1 is SGHRS and CDR2 is YFSETQ. V lost 0 bases, J lost 2 bases, and 9 bases lay in between. The CDR3 nucleotides read TGCGCCAGCAGCTTGGCTTTGTCGGCTGGAAACACCATATATTTT. Residues: CASSLALSAGNTIYF.

V gene TRBV6-5 combines with J gene TRBJ2-5; 8 bases agree with TRBD2. CDR1 is MNHEY and CDR2 is SVGAGI in the germline V gene. J gave up 4 bases and V 6 bases, and 4 bases lay outside the gene matches. CDR3 length: 13 residues. The CDR3 protein is CASRGTRRETQYF. The CDR3 DNA reads TGTGCCAGCAGGGGGACTAGACGAGAGACCCAGTACTTC.

Concerning this clone: The same CDR3 can be traced to other DNA sequences in this sample. V usage is TRBV27 and J usage is TRBJ1-1, with 7 bases fitting TRBD1. Germline V gene sequence: CDR1 MNHEY, CDR2 SMNVEV (reference sequence). The J segment lost 4 bases and the V segment lost 3 bases, leaving 5 bases of the junction unmatched. This CDR3 has 14 amino acids. The CDR3 region is CASSFTGVSTEAFF. CDR3 DNA: TGTGCCAGCAGTTTCACAGGGGTAAGCACTGAAGCTTTCTTT.

This clone has just one count. The gene calls are TRBV6-4 and TRBJ1-1, with 10 bases lining up with TRBD1. Trimming cost V 5 bases and J 3 bases; bases outside gene matches: 9. Germline V gene sequence: CDR1 MRHNA, CDR2 SNTAGT. This CDR3 has 16 amino acids. CDR3 bases: TGTGCCAGCAGTATAGGGACAGGGGAATCGGACACTGAAGCTTTCTTT. This gives the protein CASSIGTGESDTEAFF.

The V and J genes are TRBV15 and TRBJ2-5; D is unresolved. This CDR3 has 11 residues. Germline V gives CDR1 LNHNV, CDR2 YYDKDF (reference sequence). V shed 6 bases and J shed 0 bases, with 2 bases lying between them. The CDR3 nucleotides are TGTGCCACCAGTAACCAAGAGACCCAGTACTTC. The encoded protein is CATSNQETQYF.

Here the CDR3 reads CASSPRGSGSRRTDTQYF. CDR3 bases: TGTGCCAGCAGCCCGCGAGGAAGCGGGAGTAGGCGCACAGATACGCAGTATTTT. The chain joins TRBV7-2 to TRBJ2-3; 8 bases are shared with TRBD2. CDR1 and CDR2 from the germline V gene are SGHTA and FQGNSA. V lost 5 bases to trimming and J lost 1 base; unmatched junction nucleotides: 14. The CDR3 covers 18 residues.

The chain joins TRBV7-9 to TRBJ2-5, with D tentatively TRBD2 (5 bases). Germline lookup yields CDR1 SEHNR and CDR2 FQNEAQ (reference sequence). Trimming pared 5 bases from V and 5 bases from J, leaving 15 bases between. The CDR3 is 14 amino acids. The CDR3 nucleotides are TGTGCCAGCAGCCCCACTAGGGCACGGGAGACCCAGTACTTC. As protein: CASSPTRARETQYF. The full variable domain, in which reference TRBV7-9 and TRBJ2-5 provide the parts outside the CDR3, is DTGVSQNPRHKITKRGQNVTFRCDPISEHNRLYWYRQTLGQGPEFLTYFQNEAQLEKSRLLSDRFSAERPKGSFSTLEIQRTEQGDSAMYLCASSPTRARETQYFGPGTRLLVL.

The J gene is TRBJ1-6, the V gene TRBV28; unclear D gene. Between the trimmed V and J ends, which lost 3 bases and 0 bases, there was a span of 6 bases. The CDR3 contains 15 residues. Germline V gene sequence: CDR1 MDHEN, CDR2 SYDVKM. The CDR3 protein is CASSFSPSYNSPLHF. The DNA for the CDR3 is TGTGCCAGCAGTTTCAGTCCCTCCTATAATTCACCCCTCCACTTT. Combining the CDR3 with reference TRBV28 and TRBJ1-6 gives the whole variable domain DVKVTQSSRYLVKRTGEKVFLECVQDMDHENMFWYRQDPGLGLRLIYFSYDVKMKEKGDIPEGYSVSREKKERFSLILESASTNQTSMYLCASSFSPSYNSPLHFGNGTRLTVT.

This clone was observed a single time. This sequence joins TRBV19 and TRBJ2-1, with TRBD1 matching 7 bases. V trimming: 4 bases; J trimming: 5 bases; junction bases outside the gene matches: 8. The CDR3 sequence is 15 residues long. Germline assignment: CDR1 LNHDA and CDR2 SQIVND (reference sequence). CDR3 in amino acids: CASSTTGLPNNEQFF. The CDR3 coding sequence is TGTGCCAGTAGTACGACAGGGTTACCGAACAATGAGCAGTTCTTC.

The rearrangement uses TRBV18 and TRBJ2-5; 7 nucleotides agree with TRBD2. The CDR3 length is 16 residues. V lost 1 base to trimming and J lost 2 bases; unmatched junction nucleotides: 7. CDR1 is KGHSH and CDR2 is LQKENI in the germline V gene. CDR3 in amino acids: CASSPRGGWQQETQYF. Here the CDR3 DNA reads TGTGCCAGCTCACCACGGGGAGGGTGGCAACAAGAGACCCAGTACTTC.

The CDR3 nucleotides read TGTGCCAGCAGCTTGGCCCACAGGGCCTACGAGCAGTACTTC. Its protein product is CASSLAHRAYEQYF. The chain carries TRBV5-6 and TRBJ2-7, with D possibly TRBD1 on 6 matching bases. Germline-derived CDR1 and CDR2 are SGHDT and YYEEEE. V was cut by 0 bases and J by 2 bases, with 9 bases left in between. The CDR3 loop spans 14 amino acids.

The chain uses TRBV6-1 and TRBJ2-5, with D possibly TRBD2 on 6 matching bases. V lost 10 bases, J lost 5 bases, and 23 bases lay in between. Looked up from germline, CDR1 is MNHNS and CDR2 is SASEGT. This CDR3 comprises 15 residues. As DNA, the CDR3 is TGTGCCATCGAACGGGGTGGTAGTGGGGGGGAGACCCAGTACTTC. It translates to CAIERGGSGGETQYF.

The chain combines TRBV6-1 with TRBJ2-7, with D perhaps matching TRBD1 (6 bases). Germline V gives CDR1 MNHNS, CDR2 SASEGT. CDR3 length: 14 residues. Trimming cost V 6 bases and J 4 bases, with 16 bases left between them. CDR3 residues: CASRTGTTKYEQYF. The CDR3 DNA reads TGTGCCAGCAGGACCGGGACAACGAAATACGAGCAGTACTTC.

The chain employs TRBV6-5 and TRBJ1-3; D possibly corresponds to TRBD1 (6 bases). V was shortened by 0 bases and J by 0 bases, with 9 bases between the two germline ends. Germline assignment: CDR1 MNHEY and CDR2 SVGAGI. CDR3 length: 16 residues. The CDR3 DNA follows: TGTGCCAGCAGTTACTCCGCCAGGGGCTCTGGAAACACCATATATTTT. It yields the protein CASSYSARGSGNTIYF.

This chain connects TRBV6-5 to TRBJ1-1; possibly TRBD1 for D (5 bases). The CDR3 length is 11 residues. Germline-derived CDR1 and CDR2 are MNHEY and SVGAGI. V dropped 3 bases and J dropped 11 bases, with 10 bases sitting between them. CDR3 residues: CASSYGHWAFF. The CDR3 DNA is TGTGCCAGCAGTTATGGACATTGGGCTTTCTTT.

The CDR3 region has the DNA TGTGCCAGTAGTATTAACCCGGACAGAAACTATGGCTACACCTTC. It is translated as CASSINPDRNYGYTF. The chain has TRBV19 and TRBJ1-2, with D perhaps matching TRBD1 (6 bases). This CDR3 is 15 amino acids long. Germline V gene sequence: CDR1 LNHDA, CDR2 SQIVND (reference sequence). V was clipped by 3 bases and J by 2 bases, with 13 bases between them.

This clone came up many times. The chain recombines TRBV6-4 with TRBJ2-1, with 13 bases fitting TRBD2. Trimming at V came to 4 bases and at J to 6 bases, leaving 0 bases not matched to a gene. The CDR3 sequence is 14 residues long. Germline V lookup: CDR1 MRHNA, CDR2 SNTAGT. The CDR3 region has the DNA TGTGCCAGCAGTGGACTAGCGGGGGGCAATGAGCAGTTCTTC. It translates to CASSGLAGGNEQFF.

This chain joins TRBV6-5 and TRBJ1-1, with D unclear. The germline V and J ends were trimmed by 3 bases and 4 bases, with 12 bases remaining between them. Germline V gene lookup returns CDR1 MNHEY and CDR2 SVGAGI. The CDR3 totals 14 residues. The chain's CDR3 is CASSYGRRGTEAFF. The CDR3, as DNA: TGTGCCAGCAGTTATGGAAGACGAGGCACTGAAGCTTTCTTT.

This sequence joins TRBV7-8 and TRBJ2-3; D is uncertain. This CDR3 spans 14 amino acids. V lost 0 bases to trimming and J lost 6 bases, with 10 bases between them. CDR1 is SGHVS, CDR2 FQNEAQ, per germline. CDR3 in amino acids: CASSLATPGDTQYF. In nucleotides, the CDR3 is TGTGCCAGCAGCTTAGCCACCCCGGGTGATACGCAGTATTTT. The full variable domain, its missing parts supplied by reference TRBV7-8 and TRBJ2-3, is GAGVSQSPRYKVAKRGQDVALRCDPISGHVSLFWYQQALGQGPEFLTYFQNEAQLDKSGLPSDRFFAERPEGSVSTLKIQRTQQEDSAVYLCASSLATPGDTQYFGPGTRLTVL.

V and J are TRBV7-9 and TRBJ2-7; D gene unclear. Germline CDR1 and CDR2: SEHNR and FQNEAQ (reference sequence). The CDR3 totals 14 residues. Trimming cost V 1 base and J 1 base, with 8 bases left between them. CDR3 in DNA: TGTGCCAGCAGCTTAGATACAGATTCCTACGAGCAGTACTTC. Amino acids: CASSLDTDSYEQYF.

The chain has TRBV19 and TRBJ1-2; 7 bases align to TRBD1. Germline CDR1 reads LNHDA; CDR2 reads SQIVND (reference sequence). The CDR3 is 13 residues long. V was clipped by 10 bases and J by 4 bases; unmatched bases: 9. CDR3 sequence: CATNPAGGYGYTF. CDR3 sequence (DNA): TGTGCCACCAACCCAGCAGGGGGCTATGGCTACACCTTC.

V gene TRBV6-5 combines with J gene TRBJ1-1; a possible D gene is TRBD1 (6 bases). This CDR3 spans 15 amino acids. The V gene's germline CDR1 is MNHEY and CDR2 SVGAGI. Trimming pared 2 bases from V and 3 bases from J, leaving 13 bases between. DNA for the CDR3: TGTGCCAGCAGTTACGGGAGGGGGGGGTACACTGAAGCTTTCTTT. It is translated as CASSYGRGGYTEAFF.

CDR3 bases: TGTGCCAGCTCACCACCAGGACTAGCGGGCCCCTCCTACGAGCAGTACTTC. This sequence encodes CASSPPGLAGPSYEQYF. The genes are TRBV18 and TRBJ2-7, with 11 nucleotides matching TRBD2. Losses at the gene ends were 0 bases for V and 0 bases for J; bases not matched to a gene: 4. Germline CDR1 KGHSH, CDR2 LQKENI. The CDR3 sequence is 17 residues long.

The chain combines TRBV7-9 with TRBJ2-7; TRBD1 aligns across 8 bases. The CDR3 runs 14 residues. Trimming at V came to 5 bases and at J to 4 bases, leaving 7 bases not matched to a gene. The germline gives CDR1 SEHNR, CDR2 FQNEAQ (reference sequence). CDR3 nucleotides: TGTGCCAGCAGCCCTGACAGGGGCGGGTACGAGCAGTACTTC. It codes for CASSPDRGGYEQYF.

In DNA form, the CDR3 reads TGTGCCAGCAGCTTGGACAGGGGAGGTGAAGCTTTCTTT. Translating gives CASSLDRGGEAFF. The chain has TRBV7-9 and TRBJ1-1; 9 positions agree with TRBD1. Losses at the gene ends were 3 bases for V and 7 bases for J; bases not matched to a gene: 3. This CDR3 region has 13 residues. CDR1 is SEHNR, CDR2 FQNEAQ, per germline (reference sequence).

This clone was seen a single time. The rearrangement links TRBV2 to TRBJ1-4; no clear D. The CDR3 totals 14 residues. Germline V lookup: CDR1 SNHLY, CDR2 FYNNEI. V dropped 8 bases and J dropped 0 bases, with 10 bases sitting between them. The CDR3 spells CASRTVATNEKLFF. The DNA for the CDR3 is TGTGCCAGCCGCACGGTCGCAACTAATGAAAAACTGTTTTTT.

To note about this clone: Other DNA sequences within the sample encode an identical CDR3. The chain joins TRBV19 to TRBJ1-5; 9 nucleotides align to TRBD1. This CDR3 has 13 amino acids. Trimming at V came to 6 bases and at J to 4 bases, leaving 1 base not matched to a gene. CDR1 is LNHDA, CDR2 SQIVND, per germline (reference sequence). The CDR3: CASRGQGNQPQHF. The CDR3 DNA is TGTGCCAGTAGGGGACAGGGAAATCAGCCCCAGCATTTT.

The genes are TRBV10-3 and TRBJ2-7; 7 bases match TRBD1. CDR1 and CDR2 (germline): ENHRY, SYGVKD. The V segment lost 10 bases and the J segment 10 bases; nucleotides outside the gene matches: 22. This CDR3 is 15 amino acids long. CDR3 sequence (DNA): TGTGCCACAACTTATGGACAGGCCCATCGGGGCGAACAGTACTTC. Residues: CATTYGQAHRGEQYF.

V usage is TRBV5-6 and J usage is TRBJ2-7; maybe TRBD2 (5 bases). This CDR3 comprises 16 residues. Germline V gene lookup returns CDR1 SGHDT and CDR2 YYEEEE. Trimming removed 1 base from V and 3 bases from J, with 17 bases in between. CDR3 residues: CASSLLQARVFYEQYF. CDR3 bases: TGTGCCAGCAGCTTGTTGCAGGCGCGGGTTTTCTACGAGCAGTACTTC.